A selection of T cell receptor beta chains follows, all from one sample in a study of blood T cell repertoires in COVID-19. Method: immunoSEQ multiplex PCR; TCRdb's copy keeps in-frame clones and lacks some. This sample has roughly 80,000 clones; roughly 84% occur once, and the top ten carry 3% to 4.5%. Input material: peripheral blood. The receptors stem from a man aged 50 or older with acute or convalescent COVID-19. CDR3s include the opening cysteine and the closing phenylalanine or tryptophan. Each record gives: J gene, V gene, D gene, clone size, CDR3 protein, CDR3 DNA. D genes are given only for firm matches. Size values are once, few and many counts, or a class for expanded clones, and some rows have none.

>TRBJ2-1|TRBV6-5|TRBD1|NA
CASRPTGGPYNEQFF
TGTGCCAGCAGACCAACAGGGGGCCCCTACAATGAGCAGTTCTTC
>TRBJ1-1|TRBV2|NA|NA
CASRQTPGAEAFF
TGTGCCAGCAGACAGACCCCTGGCGCTGAAGCTTTCTTT
>TRBJ1-1|TRBV5-6|NA|NA
CASSYTGNTEAFF
TGTGCCAGCAGTTATACAGGGAACACTGAAGCTTTCTTT
>TRBJ1-4|TRBV6-5|NA|NA
CASSYAGGEKLFF
TGTGCCAGCAGTTATGCGGGTGGTGAAAAACTGTTTTTT
>TRBJ2-2|TRBV7-8|TRBD1|NA
CASSLLQGAGELFF
TGTGCCAGCAGCCTTCTACAGGGGGCCGGGGAGCTGTTTTTT
>TRBJ2-7|TRBV15|NA|NA
CATSRDTGPYEQYF
TGTGCCACCAGCAGAGATACAGGCCCCTACGAGCAGTACTTC
>TRBJ2-7|TRBV6-5|TRBD1|few
CASSYIGQGRNYEQYF
TGTGCCAGCAGTTACATCGGACAGGGGCGAAACTACGAGCAGTACTTC
>TRBJ2-2|TRBV4-1|TRBD1|NA
CASSHRTGLLSGELFF
TGCGCCAGCAGCCACCGGACAGGGTTGTTATCCGGGGAGCTGTTTTTT
>TRBJ1-5|TRBV6-2/TRBV6-3|NA|NA
CASSSRVDYQPQHF
TGTGCCAGCAGTTCCCGGGTTGACTATCAGCCCCAGCATTTT
>TRBJ1-1|TRBV2|TRBD1|NA
CASSGDRTGTEAFF
TGTGCCAGCAGTGGGGACAGGACGGGTACTGAAGCTTTCTTT
>TRBJ2-2|TRBV3-1/TRBV3-2|NA|NA
CASSQPVNTGELFF
TGTGCCAGCAGCCAACCTGTAAACACCGGGGAGCTGTTTTTT
>TRBJ2-7|TRBV21-1|NA|NA
CASSKDDGGTYEQYF
TGTGCCAGCAGCAAAGATGACGGGGGGACCTACGAGCAGTACTTC
>TRBJ2-2|TRBV5-6|NA|NA
CASSLMSSGGLVSGELFF
TGTGCCAGCAGCTTGATGAGTAGCGGAGGCTTGGTGTCCGGGGAGCTGTTTTTT
>TRBJ2-2|TRBV7-2|TRBD2|NA
CASSYLSSGVGELFF
TGTGCCAGCAGCTACCTGTCTAGCGGGGTCGGGGAGCTGTTTTTT
>TRBJ2-7|TRBV29-1|TRBD2|NA
CSVEGPSGRYEQYF
TGCAGCGTTGAAGGCCCTAGCGGGAGATACGAGCAGTACTTC
>TRBJ1-6|TRBV9|TRBD1|NA
CASSTPRGQNQISYNSPLHF
TGTGCCAGCAGCACCCCCCGGGGACAGAATCAGATCTCCTATAATTCACCCCTCCACTTT